The entry below gives a single TCR beta chain sequence along with its context. Its antigen is currently unknown. This specimen belongs to a study of PD-1 blockade in classical Hodgkin lymphoma. Study-wide points: Exclusion was applied to patients who started nivolumab under 1 year after ASCT. Diminished baseline TCR diversity has been reported in newly diagnosed patients relative to healthy donors.

CDR3 length: 17 amino acids. V was shortened by 0 bases and J by 3 bases, with 18 bases between the two germline ends. The assay was immunoSEQ multiplex PCR, and TCRdb's table has in-frame clones only and misses some. This table has 75,000 to 95,000 clones, around 80% appearing once. Stated time point: cycle 4 day 1 (C4D1), after five to seven weeks of nivolumab. Each patient relapsed following autologous stem cell transplantation, and prior brentuximab vedotin exposure differed. The sequence derives from a human donor with classical Hodgkin lymphoma. This chain joins TRBV5-3 and TRBJ1-2, with a possible D match to TRBD1 (5 bases). TRBV5-3 is filed as an ORF, its function uncertain. The sample here was peripheral blood mononuclear cells (PBMCs), taken before the fourth cycle of nivolumab. The DNA for the CDR3 is TGTGCCAGAAGCTTGGACCAGGGAGGACGTATGGACTATGGCTACACCTTC. It yields the protein CARSLDQGGRMDYGYTF.